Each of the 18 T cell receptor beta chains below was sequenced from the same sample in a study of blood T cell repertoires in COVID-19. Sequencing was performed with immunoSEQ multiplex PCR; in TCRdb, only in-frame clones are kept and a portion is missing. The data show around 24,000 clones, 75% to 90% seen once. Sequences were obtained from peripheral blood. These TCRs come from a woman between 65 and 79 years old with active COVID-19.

The CDR3 region is CASSVGGGTAGNNEQFF. The CDR3, as DNA: TGTGCCAGCAGCGTAGGTGGGGGGACAGCGGGCAACAATGAGCAGTTCTTC. V usage is TRBV9 and J usage is TRBJ2-1, with D maybe TRBD1 (7 bases). V shed 0 bases and J shed 5 bases, with 18 bases lying between them. The V gene's germline CDR1 is SGDLS and CDR2 YYNGEE. This CDR3 contains 17 residues. Using reference TRBV9 and TRBJ2-1 for the parts outside the CDR3, the full variable domain is DSGVTQTPKHLITATGQRVTLRCSPRSGDLSVYWYQQSLDQGLQFLIQYYNGEERAKGNILERFSAQQFPDLHSELNLSSLELGDSALYFCASSVGGGTAGNNEQFFGPGTRLTVL.

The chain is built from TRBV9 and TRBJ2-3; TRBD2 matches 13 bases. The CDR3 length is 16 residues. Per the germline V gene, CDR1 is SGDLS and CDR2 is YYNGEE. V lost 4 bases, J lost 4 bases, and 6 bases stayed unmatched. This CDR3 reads CASSPVGLAGSDTQYF. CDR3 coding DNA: TGTGCCAGCAGCCCAGTGGGACTAGCGGGGTCAGATACGCAGTATTTT.

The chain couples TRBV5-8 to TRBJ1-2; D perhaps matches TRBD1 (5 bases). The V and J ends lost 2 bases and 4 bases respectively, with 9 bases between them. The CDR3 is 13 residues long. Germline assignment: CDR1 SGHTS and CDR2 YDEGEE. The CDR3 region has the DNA TGTGCCAGCAGCTTTGGGGCTATCTATGGCTACACCTTC. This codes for CASSFGAIYGYTF. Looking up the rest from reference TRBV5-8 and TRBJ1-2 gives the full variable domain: EAGVTQSPTHLIKTRGQQATLRCSPISGHTSVYWYQQALGLGLQFLLWYDEGEERNRGNFPPRFSGRQFPNYSSELNVNALELEDSALYLCASSFGAIYGYTFGSGTRLTVV.

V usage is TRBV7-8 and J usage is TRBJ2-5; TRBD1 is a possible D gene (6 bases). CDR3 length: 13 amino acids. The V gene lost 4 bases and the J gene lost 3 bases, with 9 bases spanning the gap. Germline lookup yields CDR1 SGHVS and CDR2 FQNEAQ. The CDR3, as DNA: TGTGCCAGCAGCTCATGGACAGAAGAGACCCAGTACTTC. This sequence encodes CASSSWTEETQYF.

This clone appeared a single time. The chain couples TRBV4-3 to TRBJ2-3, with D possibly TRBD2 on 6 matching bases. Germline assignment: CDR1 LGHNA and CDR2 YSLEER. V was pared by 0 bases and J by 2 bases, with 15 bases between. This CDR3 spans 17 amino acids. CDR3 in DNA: TGCGCCAGCAGCCAAGATGGGGGGACTGTATACACAGATACGCAGTATTTT. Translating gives CASSQDGGTVYTDTQYF.

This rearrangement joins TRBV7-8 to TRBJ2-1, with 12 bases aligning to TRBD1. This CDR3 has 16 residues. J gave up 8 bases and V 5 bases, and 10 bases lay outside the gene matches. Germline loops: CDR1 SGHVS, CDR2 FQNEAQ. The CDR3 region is CASSPSGTGGTHEQFF. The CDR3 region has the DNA TGTGCCAGCAGCCCTTCCGGGACAGGGGGCACGCATGAGCAGTTCTTC.

As DNA, the CDR3 is TGTGCCAGCAGCTTGGATAGCGGGGGGGCCCGGGAGACCCAGTACTTC. It encodes CASSLDSGGARETQYF. The rearrangement joins TRBV7-2 to TRBJ2-5; 11 nucleotides align to TRBD2. The CDR3 is 16 residues long. The J segment lost 5 bases and the V segment lost 3 bases, leaving 8 bases of the junction unmatched. CDR1 SGHTA and CDR2 FQGNSA come from the germline V gene.

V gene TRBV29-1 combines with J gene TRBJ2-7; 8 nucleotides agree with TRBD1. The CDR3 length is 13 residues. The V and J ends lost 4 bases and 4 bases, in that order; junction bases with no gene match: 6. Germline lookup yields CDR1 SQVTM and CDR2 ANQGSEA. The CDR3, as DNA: TGCAGCGTTGGCCCCCGGGACAGGTACGAGCAGTACTTC. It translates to CSVGPRDRYEQYF.

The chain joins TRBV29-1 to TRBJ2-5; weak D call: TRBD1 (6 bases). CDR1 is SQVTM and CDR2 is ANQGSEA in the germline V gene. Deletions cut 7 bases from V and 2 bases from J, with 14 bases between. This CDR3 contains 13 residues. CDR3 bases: TGCAGCGCCGGTGACAGGCGTCAAGAGACCCAGTACTTC. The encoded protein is CSAGDRRQETQYF.

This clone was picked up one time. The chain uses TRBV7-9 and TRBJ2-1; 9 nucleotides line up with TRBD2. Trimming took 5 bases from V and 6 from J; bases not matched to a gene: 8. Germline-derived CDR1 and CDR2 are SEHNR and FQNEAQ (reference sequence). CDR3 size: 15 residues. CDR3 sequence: CASSPGLAKINEQFF. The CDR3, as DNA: TGTGCCAGCAGCCCGGGACTAGCTAAAATCAATGAGCAGTTCTTC.

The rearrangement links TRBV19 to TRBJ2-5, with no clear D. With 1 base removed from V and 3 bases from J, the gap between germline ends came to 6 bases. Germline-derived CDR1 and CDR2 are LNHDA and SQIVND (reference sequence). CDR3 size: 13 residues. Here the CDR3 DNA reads TGTGCCAGTAGTATAGGGTCGGAAGAGACCCAGTACTTC. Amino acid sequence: CASSIGSEETQYF. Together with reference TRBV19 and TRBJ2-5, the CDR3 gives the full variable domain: DGGITQSPKYLFRKEGQNVTLSCEQNLNHDAMYWYRQDPGQGLRLIYYSQIVNDFQKGDIAEGYSVSREKKESFPLTVTSAQKNPTAFYLCASSIGSEETQYFGPGTRLLVL.

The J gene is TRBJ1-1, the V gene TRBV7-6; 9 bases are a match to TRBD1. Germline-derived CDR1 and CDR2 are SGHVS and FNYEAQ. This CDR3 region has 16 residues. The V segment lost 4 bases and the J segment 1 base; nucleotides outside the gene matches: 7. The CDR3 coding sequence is TGTGCCAGCAGCTCCCGGACAGGGGCGTCGAACACTGAAGCTTTCTTT. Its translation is CASSSRTGASNTEAFF.

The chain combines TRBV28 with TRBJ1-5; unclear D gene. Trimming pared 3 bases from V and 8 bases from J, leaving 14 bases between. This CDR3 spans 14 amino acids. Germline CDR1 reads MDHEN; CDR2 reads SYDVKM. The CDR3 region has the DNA TGTGCCAGCAGTTTCGGGCAGATCGGGGAGCCCCAGCATTTT. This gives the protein CASSFGQIGEPQHF.

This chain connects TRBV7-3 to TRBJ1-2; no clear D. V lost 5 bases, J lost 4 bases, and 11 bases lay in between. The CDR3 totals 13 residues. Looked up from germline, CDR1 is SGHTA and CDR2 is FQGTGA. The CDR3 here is CASSQSQSYGYTF. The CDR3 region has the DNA TGTGCCAGCAGCCAGTCACAGAGCTATGGCTACACCTTC.

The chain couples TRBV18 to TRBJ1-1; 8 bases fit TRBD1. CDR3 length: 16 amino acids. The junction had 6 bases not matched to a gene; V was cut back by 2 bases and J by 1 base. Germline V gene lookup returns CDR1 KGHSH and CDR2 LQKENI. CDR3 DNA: TGTGCCAGCTCACCAAGTGCTGGGACAGGGAACACTGAAGCTTTCTTT. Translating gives CASSPSAGTGNTEAFF.

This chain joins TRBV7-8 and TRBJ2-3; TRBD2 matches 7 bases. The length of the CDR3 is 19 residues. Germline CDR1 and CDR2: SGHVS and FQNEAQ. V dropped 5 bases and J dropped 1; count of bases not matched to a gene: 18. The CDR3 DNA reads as TGTGCCAGCAGCACCTCCCGTCCCTCCTGGGCGGGGGGCACAGATACGCAGTATTTT. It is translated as CASSTSRPSWAGGTDTQYF.

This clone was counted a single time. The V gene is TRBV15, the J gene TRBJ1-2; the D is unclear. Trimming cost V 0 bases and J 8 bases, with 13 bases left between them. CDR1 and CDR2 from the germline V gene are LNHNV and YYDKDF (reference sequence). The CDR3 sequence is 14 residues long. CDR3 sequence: CATSRDRGFYGYTF. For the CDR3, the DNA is TGTGCCACCAGCAGAGATCGAGGGTTCTACGGCTACACCTTC.

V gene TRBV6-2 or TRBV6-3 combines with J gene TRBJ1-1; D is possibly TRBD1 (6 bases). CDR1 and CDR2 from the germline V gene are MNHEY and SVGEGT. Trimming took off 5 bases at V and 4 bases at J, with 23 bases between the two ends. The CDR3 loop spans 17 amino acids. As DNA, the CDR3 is TGTGCCAGCAGTAGCCCCATTATGGGGGCCAAGGGCACTGAAGCTTTCTTT. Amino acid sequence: CASSSPIMGAKGTEAFF.